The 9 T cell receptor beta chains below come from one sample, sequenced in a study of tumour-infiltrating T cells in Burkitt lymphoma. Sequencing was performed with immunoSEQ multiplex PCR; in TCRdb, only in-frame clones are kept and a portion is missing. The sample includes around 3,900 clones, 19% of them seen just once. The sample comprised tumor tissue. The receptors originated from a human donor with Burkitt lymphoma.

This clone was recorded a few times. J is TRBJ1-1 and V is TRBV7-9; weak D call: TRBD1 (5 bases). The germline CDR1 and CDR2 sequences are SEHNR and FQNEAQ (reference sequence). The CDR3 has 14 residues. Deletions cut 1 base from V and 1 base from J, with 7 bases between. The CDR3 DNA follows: TGTGCCAGCAGCTTAGGGAGGGGGAACACTGAAGCTTTCTTT. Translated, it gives CASSLGRGNTEAFF.

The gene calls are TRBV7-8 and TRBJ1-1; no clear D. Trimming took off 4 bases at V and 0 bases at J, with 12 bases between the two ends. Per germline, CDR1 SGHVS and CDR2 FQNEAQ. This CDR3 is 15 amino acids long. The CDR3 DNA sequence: TGTGCCAGCAGCTCCCGGACTGTCATGAACACTGAAGCTTTCTTT. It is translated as CASSSRTVMNTEAFF.

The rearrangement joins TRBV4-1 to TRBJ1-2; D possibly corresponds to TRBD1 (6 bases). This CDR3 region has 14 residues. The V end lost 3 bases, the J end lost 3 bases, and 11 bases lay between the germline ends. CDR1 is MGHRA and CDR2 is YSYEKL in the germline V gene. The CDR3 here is CASSQARGDYGYTF. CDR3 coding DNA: TGCGCCAGCAGCCAGGCCAGGGGCGACTATGGCTACACCTTC.

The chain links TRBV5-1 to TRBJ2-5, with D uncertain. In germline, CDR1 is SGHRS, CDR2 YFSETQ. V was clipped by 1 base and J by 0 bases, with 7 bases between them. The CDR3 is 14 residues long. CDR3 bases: TGCGCCAGCAGCTTGACGGGCAACCAAGAGACCCAGTACTTC. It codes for CASSLTGNQETQYF.

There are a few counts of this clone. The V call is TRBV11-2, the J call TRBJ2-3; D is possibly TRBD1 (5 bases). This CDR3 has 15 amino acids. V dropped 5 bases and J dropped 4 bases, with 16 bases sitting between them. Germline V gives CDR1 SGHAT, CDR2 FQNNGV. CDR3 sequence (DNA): TGTGCCAGCAGCCAGGGTGGAGTGGGTCCAGATACGCAGTATTTT. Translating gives CASSQGGVGPDTQYF.

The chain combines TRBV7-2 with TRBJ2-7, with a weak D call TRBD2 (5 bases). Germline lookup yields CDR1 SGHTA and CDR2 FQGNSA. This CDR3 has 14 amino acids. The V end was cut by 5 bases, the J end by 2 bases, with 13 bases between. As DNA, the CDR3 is TGTGCCAGCAGCCCCAACCGGGGTCCCTACGAGCAGTACTTC. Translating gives CASSPNRGPYEQYF. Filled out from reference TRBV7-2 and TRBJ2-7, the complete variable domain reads GAGVSQSPSNKVTEKGKDVELRCDPISGHTALYWYRQSLGQGLEFLIYFQGNSAPDKSGLPSDRFSAERTGGSVSTLTIQRTQQEDSAVYLCASSPNRGPYEQYFGPGTRLTVT.

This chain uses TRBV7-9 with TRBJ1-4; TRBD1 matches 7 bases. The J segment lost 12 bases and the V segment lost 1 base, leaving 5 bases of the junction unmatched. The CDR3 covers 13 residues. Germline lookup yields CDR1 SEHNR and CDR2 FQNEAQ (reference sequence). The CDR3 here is CASSLGPDRQLFF. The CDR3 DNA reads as TGTGCCAGCAGCTTAGGACCGGACAGGCAACTGTTTTTT. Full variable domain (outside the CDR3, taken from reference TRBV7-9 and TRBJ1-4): DTGVSQNPRHKITKRGQNVTFRCDPISEHNRLYWYRQTLGQGPEFLTYFQNEAQLEKSRLLSDRFSAERPKGSFSTLEIQRTEQGDSAMYLCASSLGPDRQLFFGSGTQLSVL.

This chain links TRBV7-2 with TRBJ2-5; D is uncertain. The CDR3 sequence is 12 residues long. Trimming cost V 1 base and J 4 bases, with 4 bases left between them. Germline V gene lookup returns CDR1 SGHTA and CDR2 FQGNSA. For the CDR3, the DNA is TGTGCCAGCAGCTTAGTAGGAGAGACCCAGTACTTC. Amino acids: CASSLVGETQYF.

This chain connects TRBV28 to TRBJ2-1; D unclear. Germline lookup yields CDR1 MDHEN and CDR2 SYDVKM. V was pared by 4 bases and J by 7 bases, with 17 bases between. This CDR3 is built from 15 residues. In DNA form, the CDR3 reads TGTGCCAGCAGTTATAGGCTGGACGGTAGGAATGAGCAGTTCTTC. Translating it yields CASSYRLDGRNEQFF.